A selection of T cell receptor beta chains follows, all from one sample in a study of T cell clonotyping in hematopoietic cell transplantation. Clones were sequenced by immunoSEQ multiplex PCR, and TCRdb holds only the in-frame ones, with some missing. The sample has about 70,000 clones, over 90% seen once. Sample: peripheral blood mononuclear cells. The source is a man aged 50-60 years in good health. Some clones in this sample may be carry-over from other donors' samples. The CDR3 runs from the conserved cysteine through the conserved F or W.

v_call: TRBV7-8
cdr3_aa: CASSLGDTVNTEAFF

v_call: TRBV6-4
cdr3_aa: CASSPEGGGSQPQHF

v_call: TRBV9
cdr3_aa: CASSVSSGTDNTGELFF

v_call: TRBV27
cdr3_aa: CASSTGRGADTQYF

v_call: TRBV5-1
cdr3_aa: CASSTDSDYGYTF

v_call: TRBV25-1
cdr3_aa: CASSEFPATNEKLFF

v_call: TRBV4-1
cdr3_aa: CASSQDRSGWNTGELFF

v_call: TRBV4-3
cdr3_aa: CASSQVGRADTQYF

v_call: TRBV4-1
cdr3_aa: CASSQDADNYGYTF

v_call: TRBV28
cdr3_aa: CASSSLTGNPYEQYF

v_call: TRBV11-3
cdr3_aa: CASSRDGGTQYF

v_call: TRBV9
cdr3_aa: CASSVVGTDTQYF

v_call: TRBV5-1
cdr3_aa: CASSFGGGGSYEQYF

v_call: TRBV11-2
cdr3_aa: CASSLFVVAGGLEQFF

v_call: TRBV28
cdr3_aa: CAIHPGLAGDPYQETQYF

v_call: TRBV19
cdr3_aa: CASSPFYRGNQPQHF

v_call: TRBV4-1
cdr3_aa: CASSQEHRGGSYEQYF

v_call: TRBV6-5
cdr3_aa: CASSYSTGATEAFF